This is a list of T cell receptor beta chains from one sample in a study of PD-1 blockade in classical Hodgkin lymphoma. Clones were read by immunoSEQ multiplex PCR, and TCRdb kept only the in-frame ones, dropping some. Of around 26,000 clones in the sample, almost 85% are singletons; the top ten hold roughly 12%. The source material was peripheral blood mononuclear cells (PBMCs), sampled before the second cycle of nivolumab. The receptor source for this set is a human donor with classical Hodgkin lymphoma. Both conserved end residues are trimmed from each CDR3. The D gene is left open where the match is weak. Clone size is stated in some rows and not others, as once, few, many or a class when expanded.

V	D	J	size	CDR3
TRBV11-2	.	TRBJ1-1	once	ASSFADRSEAF
TRBV2	.	TRBJ1-4	.	ASSEQRSVEKLF
TRBV7-6	.	TRBJ2-7	.	ASSSRRGGEQY
TRBV6-5	TRBD2	TRBJ2-3	.	ASSGLGRDTQY
TRBV7-2	.	TRBJ1-1	.	ASSSSGVGGSTEAF
TRBV6-4	TRBD2	TRBJ2-3	few	ASSDSPSSGGTDTQY
TRBV27	TRBD1	TRBJ2-7	.	ASSFSGTGGYEQY
TRBV28	.	TRBJ1-2	.	ASSPRSYGYT
TRBV28	.	TRBJ1-3	.	ASSSPRYSGNTIY
TRBV7-8	.	TRBJ1-1	.	ASSRGWGGNTEAF
TRBV9	.	TRBJ2-7	medium-sized	ASSVGRGVDYEQY
TRBV7-7	.	TRBJ2-1	.	ASSLGTSSYNEQF
TRBV6-6	.	TRBJ1-1	.	ASRGKQELNTEAF
TRBV7-9	.	TRBJ1-1	.	ASSLMAVNTEAF
TRBV4-3	.	TRBJ2-2	.	ASGHLPGTLSTGELF
TRBV6-1	TRBD2	TRBJ2-7	.	ASREDSGGAGEQY
TRBV7-9	.	TRBJ1-4	.	ASSQARENEKLF
TRBV7-9	TRBD1	TRBJ1-2	.	ASSLDRAYGYT
TRBV11-2	TRBD2	TRBJ2-5	once	ASSLDGGGRETQY
TRBV6-4	.	TRBJ2-2	.	ASSDNPNGPGELF
TRBV30	TRBD1	TRBJ1-6	few	AWRGQGSLPLH
TRBV28	.	TRBJ2-7	.	ASSSWGEQY
TRBV25-1	.	TRBJ2-5	few	ASSGVYAAPGVQETQY
TRBV28	TRBD1	TRBJ2-7	.	ASTSTGTGYEQY
TRBV6-4	.	TRBJ2-1	.	ASSAADNNEQF
TRBV29-1	.	TRBJ2-4	.	SVEDPPRPKNIQY
TRBV7-6	TRBD1	TRBJ1-1	.	ASSSLPPDRGRGGGNTEAF
TRBV7-2	.	TRBJ1-2	once	ASSLGGGTASYGYT
TRBV7-2	.	TRBJ1-4	few	ASSLSAGTNEKLF
TRBV30	TRBD2	TRBJ2-3	.	AWSGRGEPLQWDTQY
TRBV4-3	.	TRBJ1-5	.	ASSQEAGTFDQPQH
TRBV5-6	.	TRBJ1-1	.	ASSVQGVGAAF
TRBV6-5	.	TRBJ1-2	.	ASSPRNRDPYGYT
TRBV4-1	TRBD2	TRBJ2-1	.	ASSHREASGGYNEQF
TRBV29-1	.	TRBJ2-3	.	SVARGSTSTDTQY
TRBV18	.	TRBJ1-1	.	ASSPSLNGNTEAF
TRBV5-4	TRBD1	TRBJ1-2	once	ASSPGGGGYT
TRBV5-6	TRBD1	TRBJ1-2	.	ASSLGQGATGYT
TRBV15	.	TRBJ1-6	.	ATSRGLGGMGDSPLH
TRBV10-3	TRBD1	TRBJ2-7	.	AISGPGTGGYEQY
TRBV4-3	.	TRBJ2-3	.	ASSPGGARGTDTQY
TRBV5-1	.	TRBJ1-2	.	ASSLRGLEDGYT
TRBV28	.	TRBJ1-1	.	ASSLLNMNTEAF
TRBV18	.	TRBJ1-2	.	ASSPVLDGYT
TRBV4-3	.	TRBJ1-5	few	ASSQDEPPIVSNQPQH
TRBV14	.	TRBJ2-6	.	ASSHPVGSGANVLT